One sample yielded the 7 T cell receptor beta chains listed below, sequenced in a study of cytomegalovirus exposure and HLA in healthy donors. The study ran its PCR with 60 Vbeta and 13 Jbeta primers. Libraries were prepared by immunoSEQ multiplex PCR; TCRdb keeps only in-frame clonotypes and omits some of them. The data hold some 130,000 clones, with around three quarters observed a single time. The specimen was PBMCs. Receptors were obtained from a man in his forties or fifties in good health and CMV-seropositive.

V is TRBV27 and J is TRBJ1-4; 9 bases fit TRBD1. In germline, CDR1 is MNHEY, CDR2 SMNVEV (reference sequence). The CDR3 runs to 14 residues. The junction had 9 bases not matched to a gene; V was cut back by 9 bases and J by 7 bases. CDR3 sequence (DNA): TGTGCCAGTGGCTCGACAGGGGGTCTTGAAAAACTGTTTTTT. Translated: CASGSTGGLEKLFF.

The chain recombines TRBV5-1 with TRBJ2-5; D might be TRBD2 (5 bases). The CDR3 sequence is 14 residues long. Per germline, CDR1 SGHRS and CDR2 YFSETQ. With 4 bases removed from V and 0 bases from J, the gap between germline ends came to 10 bases. The CDR3 DNA is TGCGCCAGCAGCGCGGGTTCGTACCAAGAGACCCAGTACTTC. Protein sequence: CASSAGSYQETQYF.

The rearrangement joins TRBV5-6 to TRBJ2-7; TRBD2 is a possible D gene (6 bases). V was trimmed by 0 bases and J by 5 bases, leaving 9 bases between them. CDR1 SGHDT and CDR2 YYEEEE come from the germline V gene. CDR3 size: 13 residues. The CDR3 sequence is CASSLGGIDEQYF. Written as DNA, the CDR3 is TGTGCCAGCAGCTTGGGCGGGATCGACGAGCAGTACTTC.

Turning to this clone: One end of the junction is discordant with germline, which a read error may explain. The CDR3 protein is CASSNGGSDQPQHF. CDR3 nucleotide sequence: TGTGCCAGTAGTAACGGGGGTAGCGATCAGCCCCAGCATTTT. This chain links TRBV19 with TRBJ1-5, with D perhaps matching TRBD1 (5 bases). This CDR3 has 14 residues. Germline V gene lookup returns CDR1 LNHDA and CDR2 SQIVND (reference sequence).

The chain links TRBV5-6 to TRBJ2-3; D is possibly TRBD2 (6 bases). Germline-derived CDR1 and CDR2 are SGHDT and YYEEEE. V dropped 1 base and J dropped 2 bases, with 14 bases sitting between them. The CDR3 length is 16 residues. DNA for the CDR3: TGTGCCAGCAGCTTGTTTGGGGCTAGCGCCACAGATACGCAGTATTTT. Amino acid sequence: CASSLFGASATDTQYF. The full variable domain, its missing parts supplied by reference TRBV5-6 and TRBJ2-3, is DAGVTQSPTHLIKTRGQQVTLRCSPKSGHDTVSWYQQALGQGPQFIFQYYEEEERQRGNFPDRFSGHQFPNYSSELNVNALLLGDSALYLCASSLFGASATDTQYFGPGTRLTVL.

The J gene is TRBJ2-5, the V gene TRBV5-4; weak D call: TRBD1 (5 bases). The CDR3 contains 15 residues. Germline V gene data show CDR1 as SGHNT and CDR2 as YYREEE (reference sequence). Trimming stripped 1 base from V and 0 bases from J, with 10 bases between. The CDR3 nucleotides read TGTGCCAGCAGCTTGAATCCAGGGTACCAAGAGACCCAGTACTTC. It encodes CASSLNPGYQETQYF.

A word on this clone: The junction departs from germline at one end; a sequencing error may be responsible. The chain links TRBV7-7 to TRBJ1-3; no clear D. The V gene's germline CDR1 is SSHAT and CDR2 FNYEAQ (reference sequence). The CDR3 has 15 residues. CDR3 in amino acids: CASSPTSVPGNTIYF. CDR3 nucleotide sequence: TGTGCTAGCAGTCCTACGTCGGTACCTGGAAACACCATATATTTT.